Each of the 22 T cell receptor beta chains below was sequenced from the same sample in a study of blood T cell repertoires in COVID-19. Method: immunoSEQ multiplex PCR; TCRdb's copy keeps in-frame clones and lacks some. In the table there are under 200,000 clones, about nine tenths of which are singletons. The source material was PBMCs or T cells enriched from blood (not recorded which). All receptors derive from a woman under 30 who had recovered from COVID-19.

The J gene is TRBJ2-6, the V gene TRBV6-4, with unresolved D. Germline CDR1 and CDR2: MRHNA and SNTAGT. The CDR3 runs to 16 residues. Between the trimmed V and J ends, which lost 3 bases and 0 bases, there was a span of 9 bases. The CDR3 DNA sequence: TGTGCCAGCAGTGAAAGTGTCAGCTCTGGGGCCAACGTCCTGACTTTC. Its protein product is CASSESVSSGANVLTF.

The V call is TRBV5-6, the J call TRBJ2-7, with 9 nucleotides matching TRBD1. Germline loops: CDR1 SGHDT, CDR2 YYEEEE. The CDR3 extends over 15 amino acids. Trimming took 1 base from V and 2 from J; bases not matched to a gene: 4. This chain's CDR3 is CASSLFTGGPYEQYF. The CDR3 DNA is TGTGCCAGCAGCTTGTTCACAGGGGGCCCCTACGAGCAGTACTTC. Combining the CDR3 with reference TRBV5-6 and TRBJ2-7 gives the whole variable domain DAGVTQSPTHLIKTRGQQVTLRCSPKSGHDTVSWYQQALGQGPQFIFQYYEEEERQRGNFPDRFSGHQFPNYSSELNVNALLLGDSALYLCASSLFTGGPYEQYFGPGTRLTVT.

The chain combines TRBV18 with TRBJ2-3; 9 positions match TRBD1. V gave up 3 bases and J gave up 3 bases; unmatched junction bases: 7. This CDR3 is built from 16 residues. The germline gives CDR1 KGHSH, CDR2 LQKENI. CDR3 sequence reads: CASSPQQGAGTDTQYF. CDR3 DNA sequence: TGTGCCAGCTCACCGCAACAGGGGGCCGGGACAGATACGCAGTATTTT.

The rearrangement joins TRBV27 to TRBJ2-5; TRBD2 agrees at 12 bases. The length of the CDR3 is 15 residues. Germline trimming cut 5 bases from V and 2 bases from J; bases unmatched to any gene: 3. Per the germline V gene, CDR1 is MNHEY and CDR2 is SMNVEV (reference sequence). The CDR3: CASSLAGGRQETQYF. In nucleotides, the CDR3 is TGTGCCAGCAGTCTAGCGGGAGGGAGGCAAGAGACCCAGTACTTC.

V is TRBV15 and J is TRBJ2-5; TRBD1 matches at 9 bases. Germline V lookup: CDR1 LNHNV, CDR2 YYDKDF (reference sequence). V lost 0 bases and J lost 2; bases outside the gene matches: 13. The CDR3 length is 19 residues. The CDR3: CATSRDGWVGQGAQETQYF. DNA for the CDR3: TGTGCCACCAGCAGAGATGGATGGGTGGGACAGGGAGCACAAGAGACCCAGTACTTC.

This clone was counted only a few times. The chain carries TRBV4-1 and TRBJ2-7; 8 bases match TRBD2. The CDR3 sequence is 16 residues long. The trim removed 0 bases at V and 3 bases at J, leaving 7 bases unmatched. From germline, CDR1 is MGHRA and CDR2 YSYEKL. The CDR3 loop reads CASSQDQAGGDYEQYF. Here the CDR3 DNA reads TGCGCCAGCAGCCAAGATCAGGCGGGAGGCGACTACGAGCAGTACTTC.

The rearrangement links TRBV7-9 to TRBJ2-1, with TRBD2 matching 7 bases. Germline lookup yields CDR1 SEHNR and CDR2 FQNEAQ (reference sequence). With 3 bases clipped from V and 4 bases from J, the junction kept 9 bases outside the gene matches. The CDR3 is made up of 16 amino acids. Here the CDR3 DNA reads TGTGCCAGCAGCTTGAGACGACTAGCCGATTACAATGAGCAGTTCTTC. Translated: CASSLRRLADYNEQFF.

V usage is TRBV15 and J usage is TRBJ2-1, with 11 bases matching TRBD2. Germline V gene lookup returns CDR1 LNHNV and CDR2 YYDKDF (reference sequence). The CDR3 extends over 15 amino acids. V lost 3 bases, J lost 8 bases, and 6 bases stayed unmatched. The chain's CDR3 is CATSRLAGGSDEQFF. DNA for the CDR3: TGTGCCACCAGCAGGCTAGCGGGAGGTTCTGATGAGCAGTTCTTC.

This chain links TRBV9 with TRBJ2-1; tentatively, D is TRBD2 (6 bases). Germline lookup yields CDR1 SGDLS and CDR2 YYNGEE. This CDR3 is 15 amino acids long. The V end lost 0 bases, the J end lost 8 bases, and 15 bases lay between the germline ends. The CDR3 nucleotides read TGTGCCAGCAGCGTAGAGGGACTTTGGAAGGATGAGCAGTTCTTC. It codes for CASSVEGLWKDEQFF.

The rearrangement joins TRBV6-2 or TRBV6-3 to TRBJ1-5, with 11 bases lining up with TRBD1. V lost 6 bases and J lost 7; bases outside the gene matches: 8. Germline CDR1 and CDR2: MNHEY and SVGEGT. The CDR3 consists of 15 residues. CDR3 coding DNA: TGTGCCAGCAGCTGGACAGGGGGCAGGAGGCAGCCCCAGCATTTT. Translated, it gives CASSWTGGRRQPQHF.

The chain couples TRBV5-1 to TRBJ2-7; D gene uncertain. Trimming removed 0 bases from V and 0 bases from J, with 7 bases in between. From germline, CDR1 is SGHRS and CDR2 YFSETQ. CDR3 length: 14 amino acids. CDR3 residues: CASSLVPSSYEQYF. The CDR3 DNA reads TGCGCCAGCAGCTTGGTTCCTAGCTCCTACGAGCAGTACTTC.

Only a few counts were recorded for this clone. The rearrangement links TRBV28 to TRBJ1-2, with 7 bases identical to TRBD1. CDR3 length: 15 amino acids. V gave up 7 bases and J gave up 6 bases; unmatched junction bases: 14. CDR1 is MDHEN and CDR2 is SYDVKM in the germline V gene. The CDR3 DNA follows: TGTGCCAGCACCACTACAGGGGAAGGGGTAGATGGCTACACCTTC. Protein: CASTTTGEGVDGYTF.

The chain links TRBV5-1 to TRBJ1-4; 8 bases are a match to TRBD1. Trimming removed 1 base from V and 7 bases from J; junction bases left unmatched: 9. Germline V gene sequence: CDR1 SGHRS, CDR2 YFSETQ. The CDR3 totals 16 residues. The CDR3 nucleotides are TGCGCCAGCAGCTTGAGACAGGGGATTCAGTTTGAAAAACTGTTTTTT. Translated: CASSLRQGIQFEKLFF.

This clone was seen more than once but under ten times. The rearrangement joins TRBV19 to TRBJ2-3; tentative D call: TRBD2 (5 bases). Germline V gene sequence: CDR1 LNHDA, CDR2 SQIVND (reference sequence). The CDR3 runs 13 residues. V lost 5 bases, J lost 7 bases, and 13 bases lay in between. This CDR3 reads CASSARPGNTQYF. Written as DNA, the CDR3 is TGTGCCAGTAGTGCCCGTCCGGGAAATACGCAGTATTTT.

This chain joins TRBV5-4 and TRBJ2-3; 9 bases fit TRBD2. CDR1 is SGHNT, CDR2 YYREEE, per germline (reference sequence). The CDR3 sequence is 15 residues long. Losses at the gene ends were 2 bases for V and 2 bases for J; bases not matched to a gene: 3. The CDR3 DNA follows: TGTGCCAGCAGCTTTAGCGGGAGAGCCACAGATACGCAGTATTTT. It translates to CASSFSGRATDTQYF.

This rearrangement joins TRBV29-1 to TRBJ2-3; 11 bases are a match to TRBD2. Germline CDR1 reads SQVTM; CDR2 reads ANQGSEA. CDR3 length equals 15 residues. V was pared by 6 bases and J by 2 bases, with 7 bases of the junction left unmatched. CDR3 sequence reads: CSVTPLAGATDTQYF. Written as DNA, the CDR3 is TGCAGCGTGACCCCACTAGCGGGAGCCACAGATACGCAGTATTTT.

CDR3 region: CASSRAEPQETQYF. For the CDR3, the DNA is TGCGCCAGCAGCCGCGCGGAACCCCAAGAGACCCAGTACTTC. The gene calls are TRBV5-1 and TRBJ2-5; D is unresolved. V was cut by 4 bases and J by 1 base, with 11 bases left in between. Germline CDR1 is SGHRS and CDR2 is YFSETQ. CDR3 length: 14 amino acids.

The CDR3 sequence: CASGLSSTDTQYF. The CDR3, as DNA: TGTGCTAGTGGCCTTTCTAGCACAGATACGCAGTATTTT. This chain connects TRBV12-5 to TRBJ2-3; D is undetermined. CDR3 length equals 13 residues. CDR1 and CDR2 (germline): LGHNT, FRNRAP. The V end was cut by 6 bases, the J end by 0 bases, with 7 bases between. The full variable domain, with the rest looked up from reference TRBV12-5 and TRBJ2-3, is DARVTQTPRHKVTEMGQEVTMRCQPILGHNTVFWYRQTMMQGLELLAYFRNRAPLDDSGMPKDRFSAEMPDATLATLKIQPSEPRDSAVYFCASGLSSTDTQYFGPGTRLTVL.

The chain carries TRBV5-4 and TRBJ2-1; 7 bases line up with TRBD2. V lost 9 bases, J lost 7 bases, and 13 bases stayed unmatched. This CDR3 spans 14 amino acids. Germline V CDR1 and CDR2: SGHNT, YYREEE (reference sequence). CDR3 amino acids: CATQWRERLNEQFF. The CDR3 region has the DNA TGTGCCACCCAGTGGCGGGAGAGGTTGAATGAGCAGTTCTTC.

The V gene is TRBV11-2, the J gene TRBJ1-6; a possible D gene is TRBD1 (5 bases). The germline V and J ends were trimmed by 11 bases and 5 bases, with 10 bases remaining between them. The CDR3 has 12 residues. Germline values: CDR1 SGHAT, CDR2 FQNNGV. The CDR3 spells CASRAHNSPLHF. The CDR3 DNA sequence: TGTGCCTCCAGGGCCCATAATTCACCCCTCCACTTT.

This sequence joins TRBV21-1 and TRBJ2-7; the table calls TRBD2, which could not be checked here. TRBV21-1 is a pseudogene segment. The CDR3 has 21 amino acids. The CDR3 DNA sequence: TGTGCCAGCAGCAGCAGGGGAGAGGGGACTAGCGGTGCGGGGAGTTCCTACGAGCAGTACTTC. Amino acid sequence: CASSSRGEGTSGAGSSYEQYF.

This chain links TRBV7-8 with TRBJ1-6; D unclear. V dropped 3 bases and J dropped 4 bases, with 16 bases sitting between them. Germline values: CDR1 SGHVS, CDR2 FQNEAQ. This CDR3 has 17 residues. CDR3 bases: TGTGCCAGCAGCTTCGAGGGAGTTAGGCAGTATAATTCACCCCTCCACTTT. It yields the protein CASSFEGVRQYNSPLHF.